This entry lists 3 T cell receptor beta chains sequenced from one sample in a study of tissue T cells after allogeneic stem cell transplantation. Here immunoSEQ multiplex PCR was the method, and the copy in TCRdb shows in-frame clones only, minus some. The data contain some 48,000 clones, approximately 70% of them singletons. The sequencing sample was made of sorted cells pooled from one or two spleens. Source of these receptors: a pool of C57BL/6 mice in good health.

A few counts support this clone. The listed genes are named as in mouse. The CDR3 end falls 1 residue outside the read, so it is completed with the germline J gene. The chain recombines TRBV13-1 with TRBJ1-2; 10 bases line up with TRBD1. Germline-derived CDR1 and CDR2 are NSHNY and SYGAGN. This CDR3 contains 14 residues. V was pared by 5 bases and J by 4 bases, with 5 bases of the junction left unmatched. This chain's CDR3 is CASRSGTGASDYTF. The sequenced part of the CDR3 DNA is TGTGCCAGCAGATCCGGGACAGGGGCCTCCGACTACACC.

For this clone: Here the gene names and germline are mouse. Distinct nucleotide sequences in the sample also encode this CDR3. CDR3 residues: CASSEGTGGYAEQFF. CDR3 bases read: TGTGCCAGCAGTGAAGGGACAGGGGGGTATGCTGAGCAGTTC. The chain is built from TRBV13-3 and TRBJ2-1, with 11 nucleotides matching TRBD1. The read gets to within 1 residue of the CDR3 end, and the germline J gene fills in the rest. The CDR3 loop spans 15 amino acids. Trimming removed 2 bases from V and 4 bases from J; junction bases left unmatched: 2. Looked up from germline, CDR1 is NNHDY and CDR2 is SYVADS.

A note on this clone: Gene names denote mouse genes. The read is 1 residue too short to cover the CDR3 end, so that end is filled in from the germline J gene. The chain uses TRBV31 and TRBJ1-1; no definite D call. V shed 0 bases and J shed 7 bases, with 3 bases lying between them. The CDR3 covers 10 residues. Germline CDR1 and CDR2: GKSSPN and SITVG. The CDR3 is CAWSLEEVFF. The CDR3 DNA, read in part, is TGTGCCTGGAGTCTAGAAGAAGTCTTC.